Below, 30 T cell receptor beta chains from the same sample are listed, as sequenced in a study of type 1 regulatory T cells. TCRdb passed the reads through MiXCR, listing each CDR3 protein once. The sample carries 80,000 to 100,000 distinct CDR3 sequences, roughly a third recorded once. The sample was CD4+ T cells, either the whole sample or a sorted fraction (not recorded which). Receptors originate from a human donor in good health.

J is TRBJ1-4 and V is TRBV18; tentative D call: TRBD1 (5 bases). The V gene lost 3 bases and the J gene lost 6 bases, with 11 bases spanning the gap. Germline-derived CDR1 and CDR2 are KGHSH and LQKENI. The CDR3 runs 14 residues. The CDR3 loop is CASSPGEIDEKLFF. CDR3 sequence (DNA): TGTGCCAGCTCACCGGGGGAAATCGATGAAAAACTGTTTTTT.

This clonotype was seen a few times. This chain joins TRBV5-1 and TRBJ1-5; D unresolved. The CDR3 length is 17 residues. CDR1 is SGHRS, CDR2 YFSETQ, per germline. The V end was cut by 7 bases, the J end by 0 bases, with 20 bases between. The chain's CDR3 is CASGRRSRAYSNQPQHF. CDR3 DNA: TGCGCCAGCGGGAGAAGGAGTAGGGCGTATAGCAATCAGCCCCAGCATTTT.

The chain couples TRBV30 to TRBJ2-1; no definite D call. This CDR3 is 15 amino acids long. The germline V and J ends were trimmed by 4 bases and 0 bases, with 13 bases remaining between them. CDR1 GTSNPN and CDR2 SVGIG come from the germline V gene (reference sequence). CDR3 nucleotides: TGTGCCTGGAACCGGGCCGTCAGCTCCTACAATGAGCAGTTCTTC. Amino acids: CAWNRAVSSYNEQFF. The full variable domain, in which reference TRBV30 and TRBJ2-1 provide the parts outside the CDR3, is SQTIHQWPATLVQPVGSPLSLECTVEGTSNPNLYWYRQAAGRGLQLLFYSVGIGQISSEVPQNLSASRPQDRQFILSSKKLLLSDSGFYLCAWNRAVSSYNEQFFGPGTRLTVL.

The chain combines TRBV9 with TRBJ2-2, with 9 bases fitting TRBD2. V was clipped by 3 bases and J by 4 bases; unmatched bases: 4. CDR3 length equals 15 residues. In germline, CDR1 is SGDLS, CDR2 YYNGEE. The DNA for the CDR3 is TGTGCCAGCAGCGGCGGCGGGAGGGCCACCGGGGAGCTGTTTTTT. Its protein product is CASSGGGRATGELFF. The full variable domain, rest sourced from reference TRBV9 and TRBJ2-2, is DSGVTQTPKHLITATGQRVTLRCSPRSGDLSVYWYQQSLDQGLQFLIQYYNGEERAKGNILERFSAQQFPDLHSELNLSSLELGDSALYFCASSGGGRATGELFFGEGSRLTVL.

The table lists this clonotype with a few counts. This chain uses TRBV20-1 with TRBJ2-5, with D perhaps TRBD2 (6 bases). Trimming left V 7 bases short and J 5 bases short, with 20 bases between. Looked up from germline, CDR1 is DFQATT and CDR2 is SNEGSKA (reference sequence). This CDR3 spans 14 amino acids. The CDR3 sequence: CSVSAGPIVETQYF. As DNA, the CDR3 is TGCAGTGTTTCCGCGGGGCCAATTGTGGAGACCCAGTACTTC.

The chain recombines TRBV5-1 with TRBJ1-2; 9 positions match TRBD1. Trimming took 4 bases from V and 0 from J; bases not matched to a gene: 7. Germline assignment: CDR1 SGHRS and CDR2 YFSETQ. This CDR3 contains 16 residues. The CDR3 bases are TGCGCCAGCAGCAACATCCGGGACAGGGCTAACTATGGCTACACCTTC. Translating gives CASSNIRDRANYGYTF.

This clonotype has a count of ten or more. This chain connects TRBV15 to TRBJ2-3; 13 bases are shared with TRBD2. Trimming at V came to 3 bases and at J to 7 bases, leaving 7 bases not matched to a gene. There are 16 residues in the CDR3. Germline V lookup: CDR1 LNHNV, CDR2 YYDKDF (reference sequence). In DNA, the CDR3 is TGTGCCACCAGCAGTGCAGGACTAGCGGGAGAGTATACGCAGTATTTT. Protein sequence: CATSSAGLAGEYTQYF.

This clonotype was seen more than once but under ten times. The genes are TRBV27 and TRBJ2-7; possible D gene TRBD2, 5 bases. Germline CDR1 reads MNHEY; CDR2 reads SMNVEV (reference sequence). V lost 2 bases and J lost 3, with 20 bases in between. The CDR3 is 17 residues long. As DNA, the CDR3 is TGTGCCAGCAGTTTACGAGGGCGAGGTGGATTTATCTACGAGCAGTACTTC. Its translation is CASSLRGRGGFIYEQYF.

This clonotype was counted only a few times. The chain combines TRBV7-9 with TRBJ2-1; 7 positions agree with TRBD2. V gave up 5 bases and J gave up 1 base; unmatched junction bases: 8. The germline V gene encodes CDR1 SEHNR and CDR2 FQNEAQ (reference sequence). This CDR3 has 16 residues. The CDR3 sequence is CASSPGGRESYNEQFF. The CDR3 DNA reads TGTGCCAGCAGCCCGGGAGGCCGTGAGTCCTACAATGAGCAGTTCTTC. Variable domain in full (rest from reference TRBV7-9 and TRBJ2-1): DTGVSQNPRHKITKRGQNVTFRCDPISEHNRLYWYRQTLGQGPEFLTYFQNEAQLEKSRLLSDRFSAERPKGSFSTLEIQRTEQGDSAMYLCASSPGGRESYNEQFFGPGTRLTVL.

This clonotype has just a few counts. The chain carries TRBV7-2 and TRBJ2-5, with unresolved D. The CDR3 has 13 amino acids. Trimming took 4 bases from V and 5 from J, leaving 11 bases between them. From germline, CDR1 is SGHTA and CDR2 FQGNSA. CDR3 amino acids: CASSSPAVETQYF. The CDR3 bases are TGTGCCAGCAGCTCTCCGGCTGTGGAGACCCAGTACTTC.

This clonotype occurred a few times. CDR3 amino acids: CSARETPGRLTDTQYF. The CDR3 DNA reads TGCAGTGCTAGAGAAACCCCCGGGAGGCTCACAGATACGCAGTATTTT. V and J are TRBV20-1 and TRBJ2-3, with TRBD2 identical over 7 bases. The trim removed 0 bases at V and 2 bases at J, leaving 8 bases unmatched. The CDR3 spans 16 residues. From germline, CDR1 is DFQATT and CDR2 SNEGSKA (reference sequence).

The chain joins TRBV20-1 to TRBJ2-1, with 12 positions matching TRBD2. Trimming at V came to 4 bases and at J to 2 bases, leaving 21 bases not matched to a gene. CDR3 length equals 21 residues. Germline V lookup: CDR1 DFQATT, CDR2 SNEGSKA (reference sequence). The CDR3 sequence: CSATTILGASGRANPYNEQFF. The CDR3 nucleotides read TGCAGTGCTACGACCATCTTGGGGGCTAGCGGGAGGGCGAATCCCTACAATGAGCAGTTCTTC.

CDR3 nucleotide sequence: TGTGCCAGTAGTATCGCCGGGAGTGGGGAGACCCAGTACTTC. Amino acids: CASSIAGSGETQYF. This chain links TRBV19 with TRBJ2-5, with D tentatively TRBD2 (6 bases). This CDR3 is built from 14 residues. Germline CDR1 is LNHDA and CDR2 is SQIVND (reference sequence). V was trimmed by 3 bases and J by 5 bases, leaving 13 bases between them.

This clonotype was seen a handful of times. The chain has TRBV7-2 and TRBJ2-7; 14 bases agree with TRBD2. V was pared by 5 bases and J by 7 bases, with 10 bases of the junction left unmatched. The length of the CDR3 is 16 residues. The germline V gene encodes CDR1 SGHTA and CDR2 FQGNSA. Here the CDR3 DNA reads TGTGCCAGCAGCCAGCGCGGGACTAGCGGGGGCTGGGAGCAGTACTTC. Its translation is CASSQRGTSGGWEQYF.

The chain uses TRBV5-1 and TRBJ2-7, with 11 bases identical to TRBD2. Germline CDR1 SGHRS, CDR2 YFSETQ. CDR3 length: 15 amino acids. The trim removed 4 bases at V and 0 bases at J, leaving 3 bases unmatched. CDR3 in amino acids: CASSAGLAGSYEQYF. The CDR3, as DNA: TGCGCCAGCAGCGCCGGACTAGCGGGCTCCTACGAGCAGTACTTC.

This clonotype was observed a handful of times. This chain joins TRBV7-6 and TRBJ2-2; D is uncertain. The germline V gene has CDR1 SGHVS and CDR2 FNYEAQ. Deletions cut 4 bases from V and 5 bases from J, with 8 bases between. The CDR3 is made up of 13 amino acids. The CDR3 sequence is CASSYMGTGELFF. CDR3 coding DNA: TGTGCCAGCAGCTATATGGGGACCGGGGAGCTGTTTTTT.

The chain has TRBV7-2 and TRBJ2-6, with D unresolved. Germline CDR1 reads SGHTA; CDR2 reads FQGNSA. Trimming shortened V by 3 bases and J by 0 bases, and 12 bases separated the two germline ends. This CDR3 comprises 17 residues. The CDR3 loop is CASSFSDSGSGANVLTF. CDR3 nucleotides: TGTGCCAGCAGCTTTAGTGATTCGGGCTCTGGGGCCAACGTCCTGACTTTC.

The rearrangement joins TRBV20-1 to TRBJ2-5; 11 bases map to TRBD1. The V segment lost 0 bases and the J segment 5 bases; nucleotides outside the gene matches: 8. The V gene's germline CDR1 is DFQATT and CDR2 SNEGSKA (reference sequence). The CDR3 totals 16 residues. Here the CDR3 DNA reads TGCAGTGCTAGAGAGGGGGACAGGGGGACTGGGGAGACCCAGTACTTC. Translating it yields CSAREGDRGTGETQYF.

This chain links TRBV3-1 with TRBJ2-7; a possible D gene is TRBD2 (5 bases). The V end lost 1 base, the J end lost 2 bases, and 9 bases lay between the germline ends. This CDR3 contains 14 residues. Per the germline V gene, CDR1 is LGHDT and CDR2 is YNNKEL (reference sequence). CDR3 DNA sequence: TGTGCCAGCAGCCAAGCCCAGCGGCCCTACGAGCAGTACTTC. This codes for CASSQAQRPYEQYF.

J is TRBJ2-3 and V is TRBV19; possibly TRBD2 for D (6 bases). Germline V gene data show CDR1 as LNHDA and CDR2 as SQIVND (reference sequence). The CDR3 is made up of 15 amino acids. Trimming removed 4 bases at V and 1 base at J, with 12 bases between. Here the CDR3 reads CASSTRLGGTDTQYF. The CDR3 DNA reads TGTGCCAGTAGTACCAGACTAGGCGGCACAGATACGCAGTATTTT.

The chain has TRBV5-5 and TRBJ2-5; 7 bases line up with TRBD1. Per germline, CDR1 SGHKS and CDR2 YYEKEE (reference sequence). CDR3 length equals 16 residues. With V trimmed by 0 bases and J by 1 base, 6 bases remained unmatched. As DNA, the CDR3 is TGTGCCAGCAGCTTGGCCCCGACAGGGTCCCAAGAGACCCAGTACTTC. This translates into CASSLAPTGSQETQYF. The whole variable domain, filled in from reference TRBV5-5 and TRBJ2-5, reads DAGVTQSPTHLIKTRGQQVTLRCSPISGHKSVSWYQQVLGQGPQFIFQYYEKEERGRGNFPDRFSARQFPNYSSELNVNALLLGDSALYLCASSLAPTGSQETQYFGPGTRLLVL.

This chain links TRBV20-1 with TRBJ1-4; D unclear. The germline V gene encodes CDR1 DFQATT and CDR2 SNEGSKA (reference sequence). The CDR3 has 15 amino acids. V lost 0 bases and J 4 bases, leaving 12 bases between the germline ends. CDR3 nucleotide sequence: TGCAGTGCTAGAGATCTGAGGGCGGGTAATGAAAAACTGTTTTTT. This sequence encodes CSARDLRAGNEKLFF.

There are a few counts of this clonotype. CDR3: CSATWTGSSYEQYF. In DNA form, the CDR3 reads TGCAGTGCTACCTGGACAGGGAGCTCCTACGAGCAGTACTTC. The chain links TRBV20-1 to TRBJ2-7; 8 bases map to TRBD1. This CDR3 is built from 14 residues. From germline, CDR1 is DFQATT and CDR2 SNEGSKA (reference sequence). Trimming removed 4 bases from V and 0 bases from J; junction bases left unmatched: 5.

There are a few counts of this clonotype. The chain is built from TRBV7-2 and TRBJ1-6, with D unresolved. Trimming left V 1 base short and J 7 bases short, with 5 bases between. Germline V gene lookup returns CDR1 SGHTA and CDR2 FQGNSA. The CDR3 contains 13 residues. CDR3 nucleotides: TGTGCCAGCAGCTTAGAGGGCAATTCACCCCTCCACTTT. This sequence encodes CASSLEGNSPLHF.

This clonotype was detected only a few times. The chain carries TRBV20-1 and TRBJ1-1; 8 bases line up with TRBD1. V lost 5 bases to trimming and J lost 6 bases; unmatched junction nucleotides: 2. The CDR3 has 11 residues. Germline V gives CDR1 DFQATT, CDR2 SNEGSKA (reference sequence). Written as DNA, the CDR3 is TGCAGTGCTGCAGGGGGCTCTGAAGCTTTCTTT. As protein: CSAAGGSEAFF.

In this sample, this clonotype turned up a few times. This rearrangement joins TRBV7-8 to TRBJ2-5; 9 positions agree with TRBD2. Germline V gene data show CDR1 as SGHVS and CDR2 as FQNEAQ. This CDR3 spans 15 amino acids. After removal of 1 base from V and 5 bases from J, the junction contained 5 bases not matched to a gene. CDR3 residues: CASSLGVAGVETQYF. CDR3 nucleotide sequence: TGTGCCAGCAGCTTAGGGGTAGCGGGAGTCGAGACCCAGTACTTC.

The chain combines TRBV7-9 with TRBJ2-7; D may be TRBD2 (6 bases). V lost 0 bases to trimming and J lost 5 bases, with 11 bases between them. The germline gives CDR1 SEHNR, CDR2 FQNEAQ (reference sequence). The CDR3 has 14 residues. The DNA for the CDR3 is TGTGCCAGCAGCTTAGCGACGGAGGGAGACGAGCAGTACTTC. Residues: CASSLATEGDEQYF.

Only a few counts were recorded for this clonotype. The chain recombines TRBV30 with TRBJ1-1, with TRBD1 matching 8 bases. CDR1 and CDR2 from the germline V gene are GTSNPN and SVGIG (reference sequence). CDR3 length equals 12 residues. V shed 5 bases and J 4 bases; nucleotides not matched to a gene: 3. CDR3 nucleotides: TGTGCCTGGGCAGGGGGCGGCACTGAAGCTTTCTTT. Translated: CAWAGGGTEAFF.

This chain joins TRBV12-5 and TRBJ2-3; a possible D gene is TRBD2 (6 bases). The CDR3 totals 15 residues. V was cut by 7 bases and J by 0 bases, with 14 bases left in between. Germline V gives CDR1 LGHNT, CDR2 FRNRAP. CDR3 sequence reads: CASAPWGTSTDTQYF. The CDR3 nucleotides read TGTGCTAGTGCCCCATGGGGGACTAGCACAGATACGCAGTATTTT.

The chain is built from TRBV9 and TRBJ2-1, with 7 bases identical to TRBD2. The CDR3 loop spans 16 amino acids. J lost 3 bases, V lost 0 bases, and 6 bases had no gene match. The germline CDR1 and CDR2 sequences are SGDLS and YYNGEE. In DNA form, the CDR3 reads TGTGCCAGCAGCGTAGACGGGAGGAGAAACTACAATGAGCAGTTCTTC. This sequence encodes CASSVDGRRNYNEQFF. Filled out from reference TRBV9 and TRBJ2-1, the complete variable domain reads DSGVTQTPKHLITATGQRVTLRCSPRSGDLSVYWYQQSLDQGLQFLIQYYNGEERAKGNILERFSAQQFPDLHSELNLSSLELGDSALYFCASSVDGRRNYNEQFFGPGTRLTVL.